This TCR beta chain was observed in a study of post-analysis software for immune sequencing data. At the level of the study: Disease courses included relapsing-remitting, secondary progressive and progressive-relapsing multiple sclerosis. Findings of the study overall: Controls significantly exceeded multiple sclerosis patients in normalized Chao1 diversity.

This clonotype was observed at least ten times. The antigen remains unidentified. Carried by the TCR beta cDNA libraries were unique molecular identifiers. TCRdb analysed the PCR reads with MiXCR anew, one entry per CDR3 protein. The table has some 690,000 distinct CDR3 sequences, approximately 30% seen once. Sequencing was performed on blood. This receptor was obtained from a girl under 18 with multiple sclerosis.

CDR3 in amino acids: CASSLVQGLTYEQYF. The CDR3 DNA follows: TGTGCCAGCAGCTTAGTGCAGGGGCTAACCTACGAGCAGTACTTC. The chain employs TRBV7-2 and TRBJ2-7; a possible D gene is TRBD1 (6 bases). This CDR3 is built from 15 residues. CDR1 and CDR2 (germline): SGHTA, FQGNSA. The V end was cut by 1 base, the J end by 2 bases, with 12 bases between.